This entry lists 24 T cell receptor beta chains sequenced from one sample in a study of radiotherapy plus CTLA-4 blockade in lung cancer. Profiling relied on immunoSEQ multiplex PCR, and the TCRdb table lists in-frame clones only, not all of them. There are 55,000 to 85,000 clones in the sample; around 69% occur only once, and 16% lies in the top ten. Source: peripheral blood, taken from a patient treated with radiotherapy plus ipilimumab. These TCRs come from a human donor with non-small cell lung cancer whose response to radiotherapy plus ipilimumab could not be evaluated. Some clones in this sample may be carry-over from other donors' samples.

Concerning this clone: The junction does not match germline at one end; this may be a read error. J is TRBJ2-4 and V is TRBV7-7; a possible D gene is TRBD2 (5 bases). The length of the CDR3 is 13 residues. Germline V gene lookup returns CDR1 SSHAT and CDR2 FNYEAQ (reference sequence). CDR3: CASSLREGDIQYF. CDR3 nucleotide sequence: TGTGCTAGCAGCTTACGAGAGGGTGACATTCAGTACTTC.

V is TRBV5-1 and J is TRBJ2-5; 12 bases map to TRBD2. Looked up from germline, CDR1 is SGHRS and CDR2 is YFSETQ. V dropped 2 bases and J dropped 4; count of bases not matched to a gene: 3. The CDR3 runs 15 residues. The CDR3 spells CASSFQLAGGETQYF. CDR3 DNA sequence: TGCGCCAGCAGCTTTCAACTAGCGGGGGGAGAGACCCAGTACTTC.

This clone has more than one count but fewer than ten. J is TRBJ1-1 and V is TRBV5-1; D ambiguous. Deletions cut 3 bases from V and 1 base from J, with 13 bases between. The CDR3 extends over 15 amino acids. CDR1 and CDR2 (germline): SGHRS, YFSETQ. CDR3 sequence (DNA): TGCGCCAGCAGCTCTTCATCTCCAGAGAACACTGAAGCTTTCTTT. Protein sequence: CASSSSSPENTEAFF.

DNA of the CDR3: TGTGCCTCCGGGGGTCCCTCCTACGAGCAGTACTTC. Its protein product is CASGGPSYEQYF. The chain has TRBV28 and TRBJ2-7, with a weak D call TRBD2 (6 bases). The CDR3 length is 12 residues. Germline V gene data show CDR1 as MDHEN and CDR2 as SYDVKM. Trimming shortened V by 11 bases and J by 0 bases, and 11 bases separated the two germline ends.

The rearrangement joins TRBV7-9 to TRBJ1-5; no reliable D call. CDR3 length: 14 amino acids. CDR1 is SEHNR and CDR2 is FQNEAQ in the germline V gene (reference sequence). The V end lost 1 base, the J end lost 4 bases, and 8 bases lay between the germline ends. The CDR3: CASSLGGRNQPQHF. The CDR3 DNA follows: TGTGCCAGCAGCTTAGGAGGTCGGAATCAGCCCCAGCATTTT.

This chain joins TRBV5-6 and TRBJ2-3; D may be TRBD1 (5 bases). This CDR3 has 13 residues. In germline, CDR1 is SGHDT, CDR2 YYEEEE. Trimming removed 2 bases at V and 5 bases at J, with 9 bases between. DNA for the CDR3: TGTGCCAGCAGCTTACAGGAGAGAGATACGCAGTATTTT. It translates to CASSLQERDTQYF.

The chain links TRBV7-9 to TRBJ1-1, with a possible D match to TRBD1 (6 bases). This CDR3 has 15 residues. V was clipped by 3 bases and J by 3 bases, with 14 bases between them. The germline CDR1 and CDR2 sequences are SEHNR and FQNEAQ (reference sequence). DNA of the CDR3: TGTGCCAGCAGCTTCCCCTTACCAGGGGACACTGAAGCTTTCTTT. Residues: CASSFPLPGDTEAFF.

CDR3 protein: CASSQGGVEGEKLFF. The CDR3 DNA follows: TGTGCCAGCAGTCAAGGGGGGGTAGAAGGTGAAAAACTGTTTTTT. V gene TRBV2 combines with J gene TRBJ1-4; possibly TRBD1 for D (6 bases). There are 15 residues in the CDR3. The V and J ends lost 5 bases and 7 bases respectively, with 17 bases between them. Per germline, CDR1 SNHLY and CDR2 FYNNEI.

CDR3 amino acids: CASSHSHEQYF. CDR3 DNA: TGTGCCAGCAGCCATTCCCACGAGCAGTACTTC. The chain uses TRBV6-5 and TRBJ2-7; no definite D call. The CDR3 contains 11 residues. The germline gives CDR1 MNHEY, CDR2 SVGAGI. V dropped 6 bases and J dropped 5 bases, with 8 bases sitting between them.

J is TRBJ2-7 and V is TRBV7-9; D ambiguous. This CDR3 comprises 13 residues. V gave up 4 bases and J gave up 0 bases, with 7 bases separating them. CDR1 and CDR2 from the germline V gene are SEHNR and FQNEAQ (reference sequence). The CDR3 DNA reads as TGTGCCAGCAGCTCGGAGCGCTCCTACGAGCAGTACTTC. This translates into CASSSERSYEQYF.

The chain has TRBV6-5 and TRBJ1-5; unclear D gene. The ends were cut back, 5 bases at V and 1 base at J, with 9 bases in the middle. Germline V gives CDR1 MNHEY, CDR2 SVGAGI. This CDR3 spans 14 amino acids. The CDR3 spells CASSGPESNQPQHF. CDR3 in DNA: TGTGCCAGCAGTGGCCCGGAGAGCAATCAGCCCCAGCATTTT.

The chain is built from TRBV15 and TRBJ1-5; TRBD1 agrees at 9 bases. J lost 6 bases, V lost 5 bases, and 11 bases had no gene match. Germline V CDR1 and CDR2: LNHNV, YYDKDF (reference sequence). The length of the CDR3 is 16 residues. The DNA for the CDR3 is TGTGCCACCAGCCCACGAGGGGGACAGGGTGGTCAGCCCCAGCATTTT. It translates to CATSPRGGQGGQPQHF. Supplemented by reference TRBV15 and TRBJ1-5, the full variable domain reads DAMVIQNPRYQVTQFGKPVTLSCSQTLNHNVMYWYQQKSSQAPKLLFHYYDKDFNNEADTPDNFQSRRPNTSFCFLDIRSPGLGDTAMYLCATSPRGGQGGQPQHFGDGTRLSIL.

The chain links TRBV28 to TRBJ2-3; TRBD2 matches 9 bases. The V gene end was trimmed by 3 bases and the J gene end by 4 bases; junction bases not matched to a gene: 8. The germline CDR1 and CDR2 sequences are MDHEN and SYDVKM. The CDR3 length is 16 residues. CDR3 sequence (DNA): TGTGCCAGCAGTTTCTTTGCGGGGGGGAGGGCAGATACGCAGTATTTT. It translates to CASSFFAGGRADTQYF.

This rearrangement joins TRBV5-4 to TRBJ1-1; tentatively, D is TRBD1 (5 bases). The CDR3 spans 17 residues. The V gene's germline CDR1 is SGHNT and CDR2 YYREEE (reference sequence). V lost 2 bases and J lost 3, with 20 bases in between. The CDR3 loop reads CASSFSQGGISDTEAFF. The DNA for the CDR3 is TGTGCCAGCAGCTTTAGCCAGGGAGGGATAAGTGACACTGAAGCTTTCTTT.

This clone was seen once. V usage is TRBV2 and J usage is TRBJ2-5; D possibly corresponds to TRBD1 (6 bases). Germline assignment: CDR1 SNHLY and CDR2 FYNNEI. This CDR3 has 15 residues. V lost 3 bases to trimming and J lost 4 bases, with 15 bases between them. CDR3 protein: CASSESGRGRETQYF. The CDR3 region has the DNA TGTGCCAGCAGTGAGTCCGGCAGGGGACGAGAGACCCAGTACTTC.

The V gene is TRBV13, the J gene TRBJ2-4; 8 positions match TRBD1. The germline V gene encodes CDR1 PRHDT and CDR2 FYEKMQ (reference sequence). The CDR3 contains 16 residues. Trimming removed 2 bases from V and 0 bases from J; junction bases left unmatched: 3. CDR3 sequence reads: CASSLRQGLAKNIQYF. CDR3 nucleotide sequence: TGTGCCAGCAGCTTAAGACAGGGGCTAGCCAAAAACATTCAGTACTTC.

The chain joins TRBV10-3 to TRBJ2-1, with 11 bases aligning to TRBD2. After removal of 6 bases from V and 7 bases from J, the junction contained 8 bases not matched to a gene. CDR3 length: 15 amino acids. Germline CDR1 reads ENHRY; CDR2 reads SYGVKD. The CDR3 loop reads CAISHSGGAGNEQFF. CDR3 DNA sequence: TGTGCCATCAGCCATAGCGGGGGGGCTGGGAATGAGCAGTTCTTC.

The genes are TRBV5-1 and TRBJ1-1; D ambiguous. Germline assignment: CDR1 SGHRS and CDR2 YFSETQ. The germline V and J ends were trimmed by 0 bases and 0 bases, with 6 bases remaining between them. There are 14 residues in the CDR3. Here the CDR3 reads CASSLGSLNTEAFF. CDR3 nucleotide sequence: TGCGCCAGCAGCTTGGGCAGTTTGAACACTGAAGCTTTCTTT. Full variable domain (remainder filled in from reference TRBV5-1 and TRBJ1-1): KAGVTQTPRYLIKTRGQQVTLSCSPISGHRSVSWYQQTPGQGLQFLFEYFSETQRNKGNFPGRFSGRQFSNSRSEMNVSTLELGDSALYLCASSLGSLNTEAFFGQGTRLTVV.

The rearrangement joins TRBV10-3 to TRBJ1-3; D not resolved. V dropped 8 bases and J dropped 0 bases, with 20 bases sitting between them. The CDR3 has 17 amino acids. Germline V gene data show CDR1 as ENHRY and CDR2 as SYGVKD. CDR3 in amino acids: CAISVASFRSSGNTIYF. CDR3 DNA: TGTGCCATCTCCGTAGCGAGCTTCCGAAGCTCTGGAAACACCATATATTTT.

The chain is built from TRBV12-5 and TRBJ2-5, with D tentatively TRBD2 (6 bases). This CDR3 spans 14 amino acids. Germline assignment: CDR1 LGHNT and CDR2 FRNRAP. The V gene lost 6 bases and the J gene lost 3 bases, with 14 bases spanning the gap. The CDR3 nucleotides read TGTGCTAGTGGCCGAGGAGGGGTGGAAGAGACCCAGTACTTC. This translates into CASGRGGVEETQYF. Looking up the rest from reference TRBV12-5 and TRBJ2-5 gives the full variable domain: DARVTQTPRHKVTEMGQEVTMRCQPILGHNTVFWYRQTMMQGLELLAYFRNRAPLDDSGMPKDRFSAEMPDATLATLKIQPSEPRDSAVYFCASGRGGVEETQYFGPGTRLLVL.

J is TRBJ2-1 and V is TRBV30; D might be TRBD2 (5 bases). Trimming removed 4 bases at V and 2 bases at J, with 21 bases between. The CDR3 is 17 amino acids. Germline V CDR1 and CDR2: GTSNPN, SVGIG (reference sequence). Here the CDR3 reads CAWTSPYSGVTYNEQFF. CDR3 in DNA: TGTGCCTGGACTAGTCCATACTCCGGGGTAACCTACAATGAGCAGTTCTTC. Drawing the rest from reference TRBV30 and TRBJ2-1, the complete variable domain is SQTIHQWPATLVQPVGSPLSLECTVEGTSNPNLYWYRQAAGRGLQLLFYSVGIGQISSEVPQNLSASRPQDRQFILSSKKLLLSDSGFYLCAWTSPYSGVTYNEQFFGPGTRLTVL.

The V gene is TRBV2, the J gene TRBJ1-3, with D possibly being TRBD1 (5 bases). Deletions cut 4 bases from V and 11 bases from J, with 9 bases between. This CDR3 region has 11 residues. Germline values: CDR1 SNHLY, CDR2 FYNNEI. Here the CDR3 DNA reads TGTGCCAGCAGTGCTCGACAGTCCATATATTTT. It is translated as CASSARQSIYF.

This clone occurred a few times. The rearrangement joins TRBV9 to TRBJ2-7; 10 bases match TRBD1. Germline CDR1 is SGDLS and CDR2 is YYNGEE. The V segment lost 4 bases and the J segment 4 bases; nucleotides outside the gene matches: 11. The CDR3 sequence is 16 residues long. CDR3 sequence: CASSSRGGTGAYEQYF. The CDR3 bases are TGTGCCAGCAGCTCCCGAGGGGGGACAGGGGCTTACGAGCAGTACTTC. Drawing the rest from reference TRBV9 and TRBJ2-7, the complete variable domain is DSGVTQTPKHLITATGQRVTLRCSPRSGDLSVYWYQQSLDQGLQFLIQYYNGEERAKGNILERFSAQQFPDLHSELNLSSLELGDSALYFCASSSRGGTGAYEQYFGPGTRLTVT.

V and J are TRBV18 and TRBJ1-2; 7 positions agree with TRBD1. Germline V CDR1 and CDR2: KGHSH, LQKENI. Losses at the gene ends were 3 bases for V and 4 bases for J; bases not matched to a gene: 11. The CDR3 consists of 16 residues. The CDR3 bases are TGTGCCAGCTCACCCCTTGGACAGGAAAGGGGCTATGGCTACACCTTC. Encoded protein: CASSPLGQERGYGYTF. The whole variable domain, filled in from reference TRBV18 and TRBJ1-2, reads NAGVMQNPRHLVRRRGQEARLRCSPMKGHSHVYWYRQLPEEGLKFMVYLQKENIIDESGMPKERFSAEFPKEGPSILRIQQVVRGDSAAYFCASSPLGQERGYGYTFGSGTRLTVV.